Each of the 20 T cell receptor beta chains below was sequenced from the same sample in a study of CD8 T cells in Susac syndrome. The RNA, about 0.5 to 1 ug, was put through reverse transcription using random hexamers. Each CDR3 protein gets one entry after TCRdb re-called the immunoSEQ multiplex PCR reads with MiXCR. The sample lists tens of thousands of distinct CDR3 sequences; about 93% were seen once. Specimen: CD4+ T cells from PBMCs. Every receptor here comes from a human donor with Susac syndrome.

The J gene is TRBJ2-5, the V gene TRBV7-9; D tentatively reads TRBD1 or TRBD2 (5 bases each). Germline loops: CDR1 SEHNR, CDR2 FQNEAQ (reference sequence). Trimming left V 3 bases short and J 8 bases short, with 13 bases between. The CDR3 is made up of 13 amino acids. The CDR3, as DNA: TGTGCCAGCAGCTTGGGGCTAGCTCAAACCCAGTACTTC. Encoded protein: CASSLGLAQTQYF.

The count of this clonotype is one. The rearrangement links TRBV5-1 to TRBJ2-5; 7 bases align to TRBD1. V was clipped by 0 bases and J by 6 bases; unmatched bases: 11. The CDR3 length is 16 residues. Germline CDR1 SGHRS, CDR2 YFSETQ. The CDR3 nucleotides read TGCGCCAGCAGCTTGGTAGTCGGACAGGTATTCAAGACCCAGTACTTC. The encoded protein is CASSLVVGQVFKTQYF.

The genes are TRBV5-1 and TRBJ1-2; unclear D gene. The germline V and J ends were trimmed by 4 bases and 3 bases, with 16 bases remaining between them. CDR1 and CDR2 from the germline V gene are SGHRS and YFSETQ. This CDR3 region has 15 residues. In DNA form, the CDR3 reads TGCGCCAGCAGCCCCAATAGTGCCCCGTACTATGGCTACACCTTC. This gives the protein CASSPNSAPYYGYTF.

The CDR3 protein is CASSRGEGTEAFF. DNA for the CDR3: TGTGCCAGCAGCCGGGGGGAAGGCACTGAAGCTTTCTTT. V is TRBV6-6 and J is TRBJ1-1; D may be TRBD1 (5 bases). Trimming removed 6 bases from V and 4 bases from J, with 12 bases in between. CDR1 and CDR2 from the germline V gene are MNHNY and SVGAGI (reference sequence). The CDR3 runs 13 residues.

CDR3: CATADRNNQPQHF. In DNA, the CDR3 is TGTGCCACGGCGGACAGAAACAATCAGCCCCAGCATTTT. V usage is TRBV24-1 and J usage is TRBJ1-5, with D perhaps matching TRBD1 (6 bases). CDR1 and CDR2 (germline): KGHDR, SFDVKD. The V and J ends lost 10 bases and 3 bases respectively, with 12 bases between them. CDR3 size: 13 residues.

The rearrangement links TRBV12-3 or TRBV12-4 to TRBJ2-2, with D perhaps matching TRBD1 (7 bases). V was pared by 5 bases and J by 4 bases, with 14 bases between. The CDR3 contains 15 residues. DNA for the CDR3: TGTGCCAGCAGTCTTTACAGGGGAGGCACCGGGGAGCTGTTTTTT. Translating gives CASSLYRGGTGELFF.

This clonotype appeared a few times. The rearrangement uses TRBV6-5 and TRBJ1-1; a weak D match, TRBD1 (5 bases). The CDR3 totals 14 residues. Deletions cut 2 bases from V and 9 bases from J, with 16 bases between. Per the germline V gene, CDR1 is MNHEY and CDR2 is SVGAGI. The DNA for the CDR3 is TGTGCCAGCAGTTACGGGGCGGGCACGTGGAAAGCTTTCTTT. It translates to CASSYGAGTWKAFF.

CDR3 residues: CSARGLAGQPEQFF. The CDR3 DNA reads TGCAGTGCTAGGGGCCTAGCGGGTCAACCGGAGCAGTTCTTC. The gene calls are TRBV20-1 and TRBJ2-1; 8 bases are shared with TRBD2. Trimming at V came to 3 bases and at J to 10 bases, leaving 11 bases not matched to a gene. CDR3 length equals 14 residues. Germline lookup yields CDR1 DFQATT and CDR2 SNEGSKA (reference sequence).

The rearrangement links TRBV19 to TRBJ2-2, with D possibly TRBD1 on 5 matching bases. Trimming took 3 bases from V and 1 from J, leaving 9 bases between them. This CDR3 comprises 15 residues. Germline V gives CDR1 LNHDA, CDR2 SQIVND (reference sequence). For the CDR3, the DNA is TGTGCCAGTAGTATTTTTACAGGGAACACCGGGGAGCTGTTTTTT. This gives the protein CASSIFTGNTGELFF.

DNA of the CDR3: TGCGCCAGCACCTCCTCCGGCCCGACAGGGCGCTACGAGCAGTACTTC. It yields the protein CASTSSGPTGRYEQYF. This rearrangement joins TRBV5-1 to TRBJ2-7; the match to TRBD1 covers 7 bases. The CDR3 contains 16 residues. V gave up 6 bases and J gave up 3 bases; unmatched junction bases: 15. The germline V gene encodes CDR1 SGHRS and CDR2 YFSETQ.

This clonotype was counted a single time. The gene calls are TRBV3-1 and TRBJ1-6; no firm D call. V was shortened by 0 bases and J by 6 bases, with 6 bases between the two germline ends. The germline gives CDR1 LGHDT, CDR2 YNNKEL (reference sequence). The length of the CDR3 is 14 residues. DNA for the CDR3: TGTGCCAGCAGCCAAGAGTTGGGTAATTCACCCCTCCACTTT. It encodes CASSQELGNSPLHF.

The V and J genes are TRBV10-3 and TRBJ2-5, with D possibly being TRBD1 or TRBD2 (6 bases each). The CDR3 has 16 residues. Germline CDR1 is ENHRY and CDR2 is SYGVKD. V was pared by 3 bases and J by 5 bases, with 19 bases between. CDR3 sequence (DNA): TGTGCCATCAGTGATTGGGGAGAGGGGGGCCGCGAGACCCAGTACTTC. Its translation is CAISDWGEGGRETQYF.

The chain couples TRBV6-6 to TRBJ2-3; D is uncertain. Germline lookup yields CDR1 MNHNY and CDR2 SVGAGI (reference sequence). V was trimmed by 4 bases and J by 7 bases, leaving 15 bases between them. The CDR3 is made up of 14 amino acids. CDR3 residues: CASSSQFTTNTQYF. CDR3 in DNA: TGTGCCAGCAGTTCCCAATTTACTACCAATACGCAGTATTTT.

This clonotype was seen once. The CDR3 bases are TGTGCCAGCAGCCAACAGGGAGAGAACACTGAAGCTTTCTTT. Amino acids: CASSQQGENTEAFF. V gene TRBV4-2 combines with J gene TRBJ1-1; TRBD1 is a possible D gene (5 bases). The V end was cut by 2 bases, the J end by 1 base, with 8 bases between. CDR1 is LGHNA, CDR2 YNFKEQ, per germline. There are 14 residues in the CDR3.

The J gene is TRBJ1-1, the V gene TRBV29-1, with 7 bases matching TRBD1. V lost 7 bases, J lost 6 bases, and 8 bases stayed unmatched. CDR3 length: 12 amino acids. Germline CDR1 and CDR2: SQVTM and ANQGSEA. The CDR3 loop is CSALTGRAEAFF. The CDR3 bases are TGCAGCGCTTTGACAGGGAGGGCTGAAGCTTTCTTT. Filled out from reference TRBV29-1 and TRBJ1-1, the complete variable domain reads SAVISQKPSRDICQRGTSLTIQCQVDSQVTMMFWYRQQPGQSLTLIATANQGSEATYESGFVIDKFPISRPNLTFSTLTVSNMSPEDSSIYLCSALTGRAEAFFGQGTRLTVV.

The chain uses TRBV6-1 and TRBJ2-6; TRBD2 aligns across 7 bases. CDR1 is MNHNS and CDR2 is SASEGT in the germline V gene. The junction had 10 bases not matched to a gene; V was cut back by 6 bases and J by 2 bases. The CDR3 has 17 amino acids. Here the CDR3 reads CASSRGSTGTGANVLTF. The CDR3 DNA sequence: TGTGCCAGCAGCCGCGGGAGTACGGGGACTGGGGCCAACGTCCTGACTTTC.

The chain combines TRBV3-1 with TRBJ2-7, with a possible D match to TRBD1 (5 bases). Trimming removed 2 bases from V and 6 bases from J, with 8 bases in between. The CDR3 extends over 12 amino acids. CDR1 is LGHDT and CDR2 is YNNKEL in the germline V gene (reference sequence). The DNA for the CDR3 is TGTGCCAGCAGCCAAATTCAGGGCGAGCAGTACTTC. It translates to CASSQIQGEQYF.

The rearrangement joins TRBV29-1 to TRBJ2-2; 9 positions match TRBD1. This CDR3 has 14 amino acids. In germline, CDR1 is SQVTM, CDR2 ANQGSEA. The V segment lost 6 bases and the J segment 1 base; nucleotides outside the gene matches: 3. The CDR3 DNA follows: TGCAGCGTACAGGGGGCATGGAACACCGGGGAGCTGTTTTTT. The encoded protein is CSVQGAWNTGELFF.

The CDR3 protein is CASSPRRSTSGNTIYF. The CDR3 bases are TGTGCCAGCTCACCCAGGAGATCAACCTCTGGAAACACCATATATTTT. The V gene is TRBV18, the J gene TRBJ1-3, with unresolved D. CDR3 length equals 16 residues. The V gene's germline CDR1 is KGHSH and CDR2 LQKENI. V was cut by 3 bases and J by 0 bases, with 12 bases left in between.

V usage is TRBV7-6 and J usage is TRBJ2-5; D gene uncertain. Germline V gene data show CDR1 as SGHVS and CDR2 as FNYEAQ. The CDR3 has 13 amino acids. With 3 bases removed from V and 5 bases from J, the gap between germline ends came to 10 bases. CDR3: CASSFGPLETQYF. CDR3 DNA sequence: TGTGCCAGCAGCTTCGGACCTTTGGAGACCCAGTACTTC.